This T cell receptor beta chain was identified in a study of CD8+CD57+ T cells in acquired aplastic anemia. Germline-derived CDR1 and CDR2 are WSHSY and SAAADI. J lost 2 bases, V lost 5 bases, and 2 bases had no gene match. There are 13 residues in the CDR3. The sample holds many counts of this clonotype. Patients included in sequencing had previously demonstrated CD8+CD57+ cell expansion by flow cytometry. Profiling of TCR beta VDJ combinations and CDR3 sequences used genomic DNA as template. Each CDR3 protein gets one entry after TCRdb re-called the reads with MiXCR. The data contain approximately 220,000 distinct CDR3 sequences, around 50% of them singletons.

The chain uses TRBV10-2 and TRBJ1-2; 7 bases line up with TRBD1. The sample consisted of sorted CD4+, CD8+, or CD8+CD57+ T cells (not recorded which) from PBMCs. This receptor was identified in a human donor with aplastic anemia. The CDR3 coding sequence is TGCGCCAGCAGTTTCAGGGGGAACTATGGCTACACCTTC. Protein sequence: CASSFRGNYGYTF.